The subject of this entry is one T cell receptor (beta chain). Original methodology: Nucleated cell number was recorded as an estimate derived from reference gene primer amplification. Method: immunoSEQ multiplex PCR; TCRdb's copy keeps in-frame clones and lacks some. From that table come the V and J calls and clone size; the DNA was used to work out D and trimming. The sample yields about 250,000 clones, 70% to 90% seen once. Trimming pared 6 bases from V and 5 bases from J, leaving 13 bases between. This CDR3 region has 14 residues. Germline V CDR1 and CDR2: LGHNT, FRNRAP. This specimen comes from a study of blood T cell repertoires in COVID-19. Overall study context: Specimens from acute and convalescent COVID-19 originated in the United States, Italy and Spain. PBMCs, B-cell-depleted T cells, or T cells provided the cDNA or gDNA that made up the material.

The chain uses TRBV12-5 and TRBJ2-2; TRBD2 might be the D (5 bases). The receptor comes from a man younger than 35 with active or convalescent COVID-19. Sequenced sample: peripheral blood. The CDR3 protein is CASGASRGTGELFF. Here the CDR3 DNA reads TGTGCTAGTGGCGCCTCCCGGGGAACCGGGGAGCTGTTTTTT.